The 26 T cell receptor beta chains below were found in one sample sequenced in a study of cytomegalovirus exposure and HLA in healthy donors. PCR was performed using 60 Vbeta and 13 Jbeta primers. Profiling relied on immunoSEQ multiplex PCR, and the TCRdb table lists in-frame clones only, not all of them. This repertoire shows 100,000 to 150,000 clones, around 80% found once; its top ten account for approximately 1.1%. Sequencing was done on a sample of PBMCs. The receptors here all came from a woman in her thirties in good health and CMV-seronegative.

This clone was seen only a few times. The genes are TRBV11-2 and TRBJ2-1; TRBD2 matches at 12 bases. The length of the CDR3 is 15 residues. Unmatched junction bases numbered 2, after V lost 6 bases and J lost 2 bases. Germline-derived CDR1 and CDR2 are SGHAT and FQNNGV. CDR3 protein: CASRWTSGAYNEQFF. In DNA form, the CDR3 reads TGTGCCAGCAGGTGGACTAGCGGGGCCTACAATGAGCAGTTCTTC.

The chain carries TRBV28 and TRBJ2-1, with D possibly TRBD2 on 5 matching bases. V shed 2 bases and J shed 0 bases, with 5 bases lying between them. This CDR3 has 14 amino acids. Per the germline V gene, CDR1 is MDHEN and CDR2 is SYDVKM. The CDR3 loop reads CASSLTSSYNEQFF. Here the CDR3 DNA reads TGTGCCAGCAGTTTAACTAGCTCCTACAATGAGCAGTTCTTC. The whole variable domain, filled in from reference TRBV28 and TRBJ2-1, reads DVKVTQSSRYLVKRTGEKVFLECVQDMDHENMFWYRQDPGLGLRLIYFSYDVKMKEKGDIPEGYSVSREKKERFSLILESASTNQTSMYLCASSLTSSYNEQFFGPGTRLTVL.

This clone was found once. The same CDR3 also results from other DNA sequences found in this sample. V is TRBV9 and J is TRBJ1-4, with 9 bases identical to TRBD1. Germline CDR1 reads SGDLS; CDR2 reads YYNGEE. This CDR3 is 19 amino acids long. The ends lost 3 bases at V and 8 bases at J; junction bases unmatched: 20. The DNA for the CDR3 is TGTGCCAGCAGCGCGGATAAGGACAGGGGTGGAATCGGGATAGAAAAACTGTTTTTT. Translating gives CASSADKDRGGIGIEKLFF.

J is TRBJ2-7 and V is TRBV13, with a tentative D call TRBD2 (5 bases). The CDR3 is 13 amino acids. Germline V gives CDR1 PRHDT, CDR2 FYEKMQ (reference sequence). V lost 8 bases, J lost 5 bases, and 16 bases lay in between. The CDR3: CASGSGTGNEQYF. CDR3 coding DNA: TGTGCCAGCGGATCTGGCACCGGGAACGAGCAGTACTTC.

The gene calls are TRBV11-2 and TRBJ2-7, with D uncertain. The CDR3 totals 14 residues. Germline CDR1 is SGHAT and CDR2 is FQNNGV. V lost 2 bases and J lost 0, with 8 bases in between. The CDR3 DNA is TGTGCCAGCAGCTTATCCTTCTCCTCCTACGAGCAGTACTTC. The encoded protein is CASSLSFSSYEQYF.

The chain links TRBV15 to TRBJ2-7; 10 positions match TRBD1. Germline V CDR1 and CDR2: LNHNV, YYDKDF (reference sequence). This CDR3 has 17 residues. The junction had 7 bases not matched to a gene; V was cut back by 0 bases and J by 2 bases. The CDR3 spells CATSRDLYGTGAYEQYF. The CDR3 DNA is TGTGCCACCAGCAGAGATCTCTACGGGACAGGGGCCTACGAGCAGTACTTC.

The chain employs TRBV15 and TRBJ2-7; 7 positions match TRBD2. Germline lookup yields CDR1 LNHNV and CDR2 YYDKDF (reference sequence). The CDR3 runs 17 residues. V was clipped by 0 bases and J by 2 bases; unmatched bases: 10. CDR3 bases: TGTGCCACCAGCAGAGATCTCCGGGGGGTTTTTCCCTACGAGCAGTACTTC. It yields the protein CATSRDLRGVFPYEQYF.

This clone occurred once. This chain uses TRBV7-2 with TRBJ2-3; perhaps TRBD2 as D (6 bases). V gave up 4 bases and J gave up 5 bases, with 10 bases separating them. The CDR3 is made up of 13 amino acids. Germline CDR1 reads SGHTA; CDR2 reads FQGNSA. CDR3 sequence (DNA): TGTGCCAGCAGCTGCGCCGGGGGAGATACGCAGTATTTT. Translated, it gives CASSCAGGDTQYF.

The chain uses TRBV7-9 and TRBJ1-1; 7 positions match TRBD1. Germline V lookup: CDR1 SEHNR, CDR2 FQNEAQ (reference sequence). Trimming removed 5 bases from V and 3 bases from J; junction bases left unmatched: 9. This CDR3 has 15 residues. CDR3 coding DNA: TGTGCCAGCAGCCGCCACAGGGGAAGGGACACTGAAGCTTTCTTT. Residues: CASSRHRGRDTEAFF.

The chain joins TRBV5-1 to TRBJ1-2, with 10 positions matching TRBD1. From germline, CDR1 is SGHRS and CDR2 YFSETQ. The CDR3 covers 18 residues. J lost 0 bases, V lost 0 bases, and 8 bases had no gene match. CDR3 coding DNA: TGCGCCAGCAGCTTGGCCGGGACAGGGGCTCAAGCTAACTATGGCTACACCTTC. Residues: CASSLAGTGAQANYGYTF.

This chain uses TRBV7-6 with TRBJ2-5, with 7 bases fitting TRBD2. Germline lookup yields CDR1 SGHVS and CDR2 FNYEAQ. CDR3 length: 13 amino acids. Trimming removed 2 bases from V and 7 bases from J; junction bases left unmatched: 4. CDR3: CASSLQAGRTQYF. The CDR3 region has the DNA TGTGCCAGCAGCTTACAAGCGGGACGGACCCAGTACTTC.

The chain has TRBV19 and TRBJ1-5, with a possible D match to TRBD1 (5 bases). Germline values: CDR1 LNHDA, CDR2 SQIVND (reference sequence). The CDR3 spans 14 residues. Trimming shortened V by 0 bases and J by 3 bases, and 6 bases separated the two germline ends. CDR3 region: CASSIETDNQPQHF. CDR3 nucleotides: TGTGCCAGTAGTATAGAGACAGACAATCAGCCCCAGCATTTT.

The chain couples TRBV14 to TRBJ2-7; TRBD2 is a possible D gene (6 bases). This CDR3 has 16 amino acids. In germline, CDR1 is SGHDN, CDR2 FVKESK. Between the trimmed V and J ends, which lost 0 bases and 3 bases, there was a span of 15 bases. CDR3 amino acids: CASSQDRLDYGYEQYF. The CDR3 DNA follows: TGTGCCAGCAGCCAAGATCGACTAGACTATGGCTACGAGCAGTACTTC.

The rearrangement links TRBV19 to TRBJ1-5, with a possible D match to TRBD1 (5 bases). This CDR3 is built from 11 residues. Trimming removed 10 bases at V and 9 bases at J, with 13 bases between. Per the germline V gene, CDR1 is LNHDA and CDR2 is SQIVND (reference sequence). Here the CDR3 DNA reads TGTGCCACATCGGGGGGATGGCCCCAGCATTTT. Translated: CATSGGWPQHF.

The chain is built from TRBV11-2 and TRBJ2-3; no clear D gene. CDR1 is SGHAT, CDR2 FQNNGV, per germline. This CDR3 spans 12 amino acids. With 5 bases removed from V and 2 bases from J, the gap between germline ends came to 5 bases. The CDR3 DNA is TGTGCCAGCAGCATCATCACAGATACGCAGTATTTT. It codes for CASSIITDTQYF.

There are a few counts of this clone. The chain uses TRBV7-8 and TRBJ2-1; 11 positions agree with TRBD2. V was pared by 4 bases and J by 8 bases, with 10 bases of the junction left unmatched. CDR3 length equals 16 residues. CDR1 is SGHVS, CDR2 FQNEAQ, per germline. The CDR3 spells CASSSPLAGVGDEQFF. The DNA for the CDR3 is TGTGCCAGCAGCTCACCACTAGCGGGGGTGGGGGATGAGCAGTTCTTC.

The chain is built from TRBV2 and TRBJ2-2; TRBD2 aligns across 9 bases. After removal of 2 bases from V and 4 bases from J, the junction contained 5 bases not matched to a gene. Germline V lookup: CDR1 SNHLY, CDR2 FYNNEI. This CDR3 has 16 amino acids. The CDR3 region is CASSESLAGTTGELFF. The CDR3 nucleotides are TGTGCCAGCAGTGAAAGTCTAGCGGGAACCACCGGGGAGCTGTTTTTT. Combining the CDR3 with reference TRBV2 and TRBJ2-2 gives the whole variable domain EPEVTQTPSHQVTQMGQEVILRCVPISNHLYFYWYRQILGQKVEFLVSFYNNEISEKSEIFDDQFSVERPDGSNFTLKIRSTKLEDSAMYFCASSESLAGTTGELFFGEGSRLTVL.

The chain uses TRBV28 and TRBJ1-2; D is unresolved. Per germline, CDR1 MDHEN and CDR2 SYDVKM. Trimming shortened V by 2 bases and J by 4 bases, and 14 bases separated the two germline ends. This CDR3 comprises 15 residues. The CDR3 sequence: CASSLVQQLLYGYTF. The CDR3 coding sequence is TGTGCCAGCAGTTTAGTGCAACAGCTTCTCTATGGCTACACCTTC.

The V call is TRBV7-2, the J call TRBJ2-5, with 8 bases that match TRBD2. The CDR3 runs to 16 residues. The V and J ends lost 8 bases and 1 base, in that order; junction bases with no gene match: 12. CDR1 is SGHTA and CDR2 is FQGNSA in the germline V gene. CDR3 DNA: TGTGCCAGCTCCCAGGGCAGCGGGGGAGCCCAAGAGACCCAGTACTTC. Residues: CASSQGSGGAQETQYF.

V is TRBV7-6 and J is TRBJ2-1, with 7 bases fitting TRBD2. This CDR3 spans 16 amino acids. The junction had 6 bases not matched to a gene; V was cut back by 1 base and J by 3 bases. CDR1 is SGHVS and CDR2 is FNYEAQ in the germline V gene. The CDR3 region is CASSLVGGSDYNEQFF. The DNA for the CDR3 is TGTGCCAGCAGCTTAGTGGGCGGGAGTGACTACAATGAGCAGTTCTTC.

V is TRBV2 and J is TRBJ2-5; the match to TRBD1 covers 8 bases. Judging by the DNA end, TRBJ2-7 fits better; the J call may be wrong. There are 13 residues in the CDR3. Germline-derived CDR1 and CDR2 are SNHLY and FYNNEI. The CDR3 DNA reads TGTGCCAGCAGTCTGGACAGGGACGACGAGCAGTACTTC. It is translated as CASSLDRDDEQYF.

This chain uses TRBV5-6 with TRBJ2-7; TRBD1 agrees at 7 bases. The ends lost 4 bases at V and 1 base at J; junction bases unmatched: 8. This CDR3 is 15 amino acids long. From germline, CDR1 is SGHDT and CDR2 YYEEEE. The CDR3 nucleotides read TGTGCCAGCAGCGATCTGGGACAGCCTTCCTACGAGCAGTACTTC. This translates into CASSDLGQPSYEQYF.

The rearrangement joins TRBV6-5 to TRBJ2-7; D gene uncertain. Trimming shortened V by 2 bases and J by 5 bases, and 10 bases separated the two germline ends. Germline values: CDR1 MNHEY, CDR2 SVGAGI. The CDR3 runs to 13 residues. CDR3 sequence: CASSYAAAHEQYF. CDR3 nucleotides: TGTGCCAGCAGTTACGCGGCGGCCCACGAGCAGTACTTC.

The DNA of the CDR3 is TGTGCCAGCAGCTTGAGGACAGGACACCCTGAAGCTTTCTTT. Amino acids: CASSLRTGHPEAFF. J is TRBJ1-1 and V is TRBV5-4; TRBD1 matches 7 bases. V shed 1 base and J 6 bases; nucleotides not matched to a gene: 6. The CDR3 sequence is 14 residues long. Germline CDR1 SGHNT, CDR2 YYREEE (reference sequence).

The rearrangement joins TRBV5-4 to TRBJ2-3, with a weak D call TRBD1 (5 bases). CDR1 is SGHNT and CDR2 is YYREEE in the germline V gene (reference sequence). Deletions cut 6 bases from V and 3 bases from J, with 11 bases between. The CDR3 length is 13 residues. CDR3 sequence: CASNPRETDTQYF. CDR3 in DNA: TGTGCCAGCAACCCCAGGGAAACAGATACGCAGTATTTT.

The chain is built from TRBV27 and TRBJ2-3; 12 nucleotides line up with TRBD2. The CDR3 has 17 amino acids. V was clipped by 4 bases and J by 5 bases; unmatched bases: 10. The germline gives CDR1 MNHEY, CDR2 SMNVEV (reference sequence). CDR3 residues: CASSSLRLAGELDTQYF. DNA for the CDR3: TGTGCCAGCAGTTCCCTCAGACTAGCGGGAGAGTTAGATACGCAGTATTTT.